This TCR beta chain was documented in a study of T-cell memory formation after mild COVID-19. TCRdb redid the calling of the 5' RACE reads with MiXCR, one entry per CDR3 protein. The table shows 300,000 to 400,000 distinct CDR3 sequences, with over 10% occurring only once. This clonotype was detected only a few times. Sequenced material: PBMCs or a T cell subset sorted from them (not recorded which). The clonotype was recovered from a man aged 18 to 35 who had mild COVID-19 (a few samples of this study predate the infection). Cell type and time point are not known.

The CDR3 reads CASRYTETGTQYF. The CDR3 DNA reads as TGTGCCAGCAGATACACAGAGACAGGGACCCAGTACTTC. The chain employs TRBV7-9 and TRBJ2-5, with a weak D call TRBD1 (6 bases). Germline V CDR1 and CDR2: SEHNR, FQNEAQ (reference sequence). CDR3 length: 13 residues. V lost 6 bases and J 7 bases, leaving 15 bases between the germline ends. The full variable domain, with the rest looked up from reference TRBV7-9 and TRBJ2-5, is DTGVSQNPRHKITKRGQNVTFRCDPISEHNRLYWYRQTLGQGPEFLTYFQNEAQLEKSRLLSDRFSAERPKGSFSTLEIQRTEQGDSAMYLCASRYTETGTQYFGPGTRLLVL.